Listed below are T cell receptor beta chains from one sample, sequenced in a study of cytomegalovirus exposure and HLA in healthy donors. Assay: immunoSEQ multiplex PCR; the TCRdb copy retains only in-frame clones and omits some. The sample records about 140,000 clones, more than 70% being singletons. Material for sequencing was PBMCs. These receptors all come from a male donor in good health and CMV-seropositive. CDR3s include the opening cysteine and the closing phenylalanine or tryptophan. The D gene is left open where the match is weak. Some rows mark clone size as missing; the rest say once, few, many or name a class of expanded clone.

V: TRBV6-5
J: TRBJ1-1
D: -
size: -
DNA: TGTGCCAGCAGTTACATCAGGGCCACTGAAGCTTTCTTT
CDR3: CASSYIRATEAFF

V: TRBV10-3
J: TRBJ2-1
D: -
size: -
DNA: TGTGCCACCGGGTCCGGGGAGCAGTTCTTC
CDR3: CATGSGEQFF

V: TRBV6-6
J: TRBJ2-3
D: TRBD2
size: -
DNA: TGTGCCAGCAGTTACTATCTAGCGGGGGAGGTAGATACGCAGTATTTT
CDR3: CASSYYLAGEVDTQYF

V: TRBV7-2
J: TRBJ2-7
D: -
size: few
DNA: TGTGCCAGCAGCGGACAGTTCTACGAGCAGTACTTC
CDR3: CASSGQFYEQYF

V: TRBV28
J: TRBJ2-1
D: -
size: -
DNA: TGTGCCAGCAGTTCGCGCATGTCCGGGTCCATTGCCTACAATGAGCAGTTCTTC
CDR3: CASSSRMSGSIAYNEQFF

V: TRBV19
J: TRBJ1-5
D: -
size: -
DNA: TGTGCCAGTAGTCAGAGGGCTAATCAGCCCCAGCATTTT
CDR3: CASSQRANQPQHF

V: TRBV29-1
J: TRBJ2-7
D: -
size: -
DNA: TGCAGCGTTTCCTCTAGCTACGAGCAGTACTTC
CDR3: CSVSSSYEQYF

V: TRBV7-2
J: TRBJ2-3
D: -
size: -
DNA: TGTGCCAGCAGCTTAGTCGCTAGAATTGCAGATACGCAGTATTTT
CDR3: CASSLVARIADTQYF

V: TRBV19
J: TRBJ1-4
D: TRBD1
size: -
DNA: TGTGCCAGTAGTATCAACAGGGGAGATGAAAAACTGTTTTTT
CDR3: CASSINRGDEKLFF

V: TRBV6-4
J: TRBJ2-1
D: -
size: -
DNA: TGTGCCAGCAGTGACCAGGGAAACTACAATGAGCAGTTCTTC
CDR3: CASSDQGNYNEQFF

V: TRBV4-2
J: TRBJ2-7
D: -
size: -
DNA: TGTGCCAGCAGCCAACTTTCCGGGAATCCGATGGTCCACGAGCAGTACTTC
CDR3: CASSQLSGNPMVHEQYF

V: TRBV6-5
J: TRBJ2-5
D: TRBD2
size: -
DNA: TGTGCCAGCAGCGCGACTAGCGGAGCGGGAGAGACCCAGTACTTC
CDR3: CASSATSGAGETQYF

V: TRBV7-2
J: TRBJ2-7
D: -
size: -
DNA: TGTGCCAGCAGCTTAGTTCAGGCCTACGAGCAGTACTTC
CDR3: CASSLVQAYEQYF

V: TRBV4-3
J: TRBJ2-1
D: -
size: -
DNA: TGCGCCAGCAGCCAAGATTGGCAGGACAATGAGCAGTTCTTC
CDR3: CASSQDWQDNEQFF

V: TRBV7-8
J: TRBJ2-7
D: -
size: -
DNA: TGTGCCAGCAGCTTAGACAGGCTCTACGAGCAGTACTTC
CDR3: CASSLDRLYEQYF

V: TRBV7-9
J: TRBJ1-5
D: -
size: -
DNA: TGTGCCAGCAGCGGAGGCAGTGATCCTAGCAATCAGCCCCAGCATTTT
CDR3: CASSGGSDPSNQPQHF

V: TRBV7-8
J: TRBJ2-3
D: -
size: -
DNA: TGTGCCAGCAGCTTAGGGGCGGGGGATACGCAGTATTTT
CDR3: CASSLGAGDTQYF

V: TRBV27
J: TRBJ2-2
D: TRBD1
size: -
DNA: TGTGCCTCACAGTGGGGGACAGGGGGCGCCGGGGAGCTGTTTTTT
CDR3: CASQWGTGGAGELFF

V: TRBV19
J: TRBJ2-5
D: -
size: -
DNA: TGTGCCAGTAGTATATGGGCCAGCTTCCAAGAGACCCAGTACTTC
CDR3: CASSIWASFQETQYF

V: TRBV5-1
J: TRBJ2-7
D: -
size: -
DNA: TGCGCCAGCAGCTTGCCAACAGGACGCTCCTACGAGCAGTACTTC
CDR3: CASSLPTGRSYEQYF

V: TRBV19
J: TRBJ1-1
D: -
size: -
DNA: TGTGCCAGTAGTATAGAGCGGCGGGCCGCGGGAGCTGAAGCTTTCTTT
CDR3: CASSIERRAAGAEAFF

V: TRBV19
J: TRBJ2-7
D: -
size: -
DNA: TGTGCCAGTAGTCCCCGACTGTCAAGCTCCTACGAGCAGTACTTC
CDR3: CASSPRLSSSYEQYF

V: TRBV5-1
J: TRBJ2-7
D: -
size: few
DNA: TGCGCCAGCAGCGAGGAGGCAGTAGGGCCCGAGCAGTACTTC
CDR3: CASSEEAVGPEQYF

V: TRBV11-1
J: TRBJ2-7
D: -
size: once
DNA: TGTGCCAGCAGCTTACAACAGGTCTCCTACGAGCAGTACTTC
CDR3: CASSLQQVSYEQYF

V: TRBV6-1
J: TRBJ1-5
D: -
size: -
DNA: TGTGCCAGCAGTGAAGCGATGAGAACCGATCAGCCCCAGCATTTT
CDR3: CASSEAMRTDQPQHF

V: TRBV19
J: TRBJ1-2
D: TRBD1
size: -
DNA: TGTGCCACCTGGGACAGGGGGCTAGGTGGCTACACCTTC
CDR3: CATWDRGLGGYTF

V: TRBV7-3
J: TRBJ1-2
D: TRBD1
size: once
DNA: TGTGCCAGCAGCCCACAGGGGGCGAACTATGGCTACACCTTC
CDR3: CASSPQGANYGYTF

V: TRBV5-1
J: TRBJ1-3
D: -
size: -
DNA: TGCGCCAGCAGCTTGGGGGGCGATTCTGGAAACACCATATATTTT
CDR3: CASSLGGDSGNTIYF

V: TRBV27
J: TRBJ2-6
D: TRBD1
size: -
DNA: TGTGCCAGCAGTTTCGGGACAGGGGGTGTTGGGGCCAACGTCCTGACTTTC
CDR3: CASSFGTGGVGANVLTF

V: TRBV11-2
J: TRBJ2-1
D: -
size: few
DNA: TGTGCCAGCAGCTTAGAGGCCCAAGGGGCCTACAATGAGCAGTTCTTC
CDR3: CASSLEAQGAYNEQFF

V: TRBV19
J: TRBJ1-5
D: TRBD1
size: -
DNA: TGTGCCAGCCAATGTGGGACAGACGACAATTTT
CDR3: CASQCGTDDNF

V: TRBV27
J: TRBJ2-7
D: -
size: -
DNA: TGTGCCAGCAGTTTAGCGGGCTACGAGCAGTACTTC
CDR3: CASSLAGYEQYF

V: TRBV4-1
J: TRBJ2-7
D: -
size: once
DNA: TGCGCCAGCAGCCAAGATCCAGGGGCCGACGAGCAGTACTTC
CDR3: CASSQDPGADEQYF

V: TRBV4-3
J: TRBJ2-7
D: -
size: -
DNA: TGCGCCAGCAGCCAAGATTCGGCGGCCGCTCCCCCCTACGAGCAGTACTTC
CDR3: CASSQDSAAAPPYEQYF

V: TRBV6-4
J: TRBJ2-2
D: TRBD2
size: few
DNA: TGTGCCAGCAGTCCCGGGGGGAGCACCGGGGAGCTGTTTTTT
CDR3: CASSPGGSTGELFF

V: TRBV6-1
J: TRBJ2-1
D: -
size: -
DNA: TGTGCCAGCAGTGAGCGAGGAGTAGGTGGGTACAATGAGCAGTTCTTC
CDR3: CASSERGVGGYNEQFF

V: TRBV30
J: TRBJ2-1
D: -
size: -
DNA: TGTGCCTGGAGTGTCCTTTACAATGAGCAGTTCTTC
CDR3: CAWSVLYNEQFF

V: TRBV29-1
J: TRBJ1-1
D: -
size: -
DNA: TGCAGCGTTGCCTGGACAACGAACACTGAAGCTTTCTTT
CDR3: CSVAWTTNTEAFF

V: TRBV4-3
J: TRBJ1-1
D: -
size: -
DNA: TGCGCCAGCAGCTTAGGCCGCGGGGGAAACACTGAAGCTTTCTTT
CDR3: CASSLGRGGNTEAFF

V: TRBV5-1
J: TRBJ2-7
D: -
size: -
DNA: TGCGCCAGCAGCTTAGGAGGGGTAGGCGAGCAGTACTTC
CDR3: CASSLGGVGEQYF

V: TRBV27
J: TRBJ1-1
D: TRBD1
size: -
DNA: TGTGCCAGCAGTTCAAGGACAGGGTTAGTTCACACTGAAGCTTTCTTT
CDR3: CASSSRTGLVHTEAFF